This passage covers 13 T cell receptor beta chains from one sample sequenced in a study of cytomegalovirus exposure and HLA in healthy donors. In the PCR, 60 Vbeta and 13 Jbeta primers were used. This table comes from immunoSEQ multiplex PCR, and its TCRdb copy is limited to in-frame clones, with some not included. The sample yields 120,000 or so clones, 15% to 19% seen once. The specimen sequenced was PBMCs. Source of these receptors: a woman aged 18 to 35 in good health and CMV-seronegative.

The sample holds a few counts of this clone. This chain joins TRBV18 and TRBJ2-1; TRBD2 agrees at 10 bases. Germline V gene sequence: CDR1 KGHSH, CDR2 LQKENI. Unmatched junction bases numbered 19, after V lost 6 bases and J lost 8 bases. The length of the CDR3 is 18 residues. The CDR3 nucleotides read TGTGCCAGCTCCCGCGCCGTTCTAGCGGGAGCGCCGGGTTATGAGCAGTTCTTC. Its protein is CASSRAVLAGAPGYEQFF.

In this sample, this clone turned up a few times. The chain uses TRBV5-1 and TRBJ2-5; 8 bases fit TRBD2. Germline V lookup: CDR1 SGHRS, CDR2 YFSETQ. The CDR3 spans 16 residues. Trimming at V came to 4 bases and at J to 5 bases, leaving 13 bases not matched to a gene. CDR3 bases: TGCGCCAGCAGCGGCGGACTAGCCGAAGGGATGGAGACCCAGTACTTC. Protein sequence: CASSGGLAEGMETQYF.

CDR3 sequence: CASRLVQPDQPQHF. The CDR3 nucleotides read TGTGCCAGCAGACTAGTCCAGCCCGATCAGCCCCAGCATTTT. The chain combines TRBV28 with TRBJ1-5, with D unclear. The CDR3 runs to 14 residues. Trimming removed 6 bases from V and 5 bases from J, with 14 bases in between. Germline V lookup: CDR1 MDHEN, CDR2 SYDVKM.

The CDR3 coding sequence is TGTGCCAGCAGTGTTACACGGGGGTCCTATAATTCACCCCTCCACTTT. It translates to CASSVTRGSYNSPLHF. The chain uses TRBV2 and TRBJ1-6; D may be TRBD1 (5 bases). CDR3 size: 16 residues. CDR1 SNHLY and CDR2 FYNNEI come from the germline V gene. V shed 4 bases and J shed 1 base, with 11 bases lying between them.

This clone was seen a few times. This sequence joins TRBV13 and TRBJ2-1; D uncertain. CDR3 length: 13 residues. Trimming left V 2 bases short and J 4 bases short, with 6 bases between. CDR1 and CDR2 from the germline V gene are PRHDT and FYEKMQ (reference sequence). CDR3 loop: CASSLSPYNEQFF. In DNA, the CDR3 is TGTGCCAGCAGCTTATCCCCATACAATGAGCAGTTCTTC. Based on the CDR3 plus reference TRBV13 and TRBJ2-1, the full variable domain is AAGVIQSPRHLIKEKRETATLKCYPIPRHDTVYWYQQGPGQDPQFLISFYEKMQSDKGSIPDRFSAQQFSDYHSELNMSSLELGDSALYFCASSLSPYNEQFFGPGTRLTVL.

The gene calls are TRBV27 and TRBJ2-7; 8 nucleotides match TRBD2. The CDR3 covers 14 residues. CDR1 is MNHEY and CDR2 is SMNVEV in the germline V gene (reference sequence). V lost 11 bases, J lost 6 bases, and 15 bases stayed unmatched. CDR3 in amino acids: CAAGAGEAVREQYF. CDR3 coding DNA: TGTGCCGCCGGAGCGGGAGAGGCCGTCCGCGAGCAGTACTTC.

The chain combines TRBV7-2 with TRBJ1-2; TRBD1 agrees at 9 bases. CDR3 length: 14 amino acids. The V gene end was trimmed by 2 bases and the J gene end by 5 bases; junction bases not matched to a gene: 3. Germline CDR1 is SGHTA and CDR2 is FQGNSA. CDR3 DNA sequence: TGTGCCAGCAGCTTATTGGGACAGGGATATGGCTACACCTTC. Its protein product is CASSLLGQGYGYTF.

This clone was observed a handful of times. J is TRBJ2-5 and V is TRBV28, with D maybe TRBD2 (7 bases). The CDR3 spans 15 residues. Germline V lookup: CDR1 MDHEN, CDR2 SYDVKM. V was clipped by 6 bases and J by 6 bases, with 20 bases between them. DNA for the CDR3: TGTGCCAGCAGCCGCCCCCCAGGGAGGGGGAAGACCCAGTACTTC. Translating it yields CASSRPPGRGKTQYF.

The rearrangement joins TRBV5-8 to TRBJ1-2; D is ambiguous. Trimming pared 4 bases from V and 5 bases from J, leaving 24 bases between. The CDR3 loop spans 17 amino acids. Germline CDR1 is SGHTS and CDR2 is YDEGEE. For the CDR3, the DNA is TGTGCCAGCAGCAAGGCCCGTTCGAGGGCCCGAAGTTATGGCTACACCTTC. Residues: CASSKARSRARSYGYTF. The whole variable domain, remainder taken from reference TRBV5-8 and TRBJ1-2, is EAGVTQSPTHLIKTRGQQATLRCSPISGHTSVYWYQQALGLGLQFLLWYDEGEERNRGNFPPRFSGRQFPNYSSELNVNALELEDSALYLCASSKARSRARSYGYTFGSGTRLTVV.

This clone was seen more than once but under ten times. The chain has TRBV28 and TRBJ1-2; a possible D gene is TRBD1 (5 bases). This CDR3 is 11 amino acids long. The germline CDR1 and CDR2 sequences are MDHEN and SYDVKM. The CDR3 region is CGAGPDYGYTF. Written as DNA, the CDR3 is TGTGGGGCAGGGCCGGACTATGGCTACACCTTC.

This chain uses TRBV5-1 with TRBJ1-2; possibly TRBD1 for D (5 bases). CDR1 and CDR2 from the germline V gene are SGHRS and YFSETQ. CDR3 length equals 15 residues. V gave up 0 bases and J gave up 3 bases, with 12 bases separating them. The CDR3, as DNA: TGCGCCAGCAGCTTGGATGGAGGGGAGGACTATGGCTACACCTTC. This translates into CASSLDGGEDYGYTF.

This sequence joins TRBV4-1 and TRBJ1-1; a weak D match, TRBD1 (6 bases). CDR3 length: 15 residues. The V and J ends lost 4 bases and 4 bases respectively, with 16 bases between them. Germline V gives CDR1 MGHRA, CDR2 YSYEKL. CDR3 sequence reads: CASSRERVGGTEAFF. Written as DNA, the CDR3 is TGCGCCAGCAGCCGCGAACGGGTAGGGGGCACTGAAGCTTTCTTT.

On this clone: The junction shows a germline mismatch at one end, possibly a read error. This chain links TRBV6-5 with TRBJ1-6, with D possibly being TRBD1 (6 bases). The CDR3 is made up of 15 amino acids. From germline, CDR1 is MNHEY and CDR2 SVGAGI. The DNA for the CDR3 is TGTGCCAGCAGTTACTCAGACAGGATGAATTCACCCCCCCACTTT. It encodes CASSYSDRMNSPPHF.